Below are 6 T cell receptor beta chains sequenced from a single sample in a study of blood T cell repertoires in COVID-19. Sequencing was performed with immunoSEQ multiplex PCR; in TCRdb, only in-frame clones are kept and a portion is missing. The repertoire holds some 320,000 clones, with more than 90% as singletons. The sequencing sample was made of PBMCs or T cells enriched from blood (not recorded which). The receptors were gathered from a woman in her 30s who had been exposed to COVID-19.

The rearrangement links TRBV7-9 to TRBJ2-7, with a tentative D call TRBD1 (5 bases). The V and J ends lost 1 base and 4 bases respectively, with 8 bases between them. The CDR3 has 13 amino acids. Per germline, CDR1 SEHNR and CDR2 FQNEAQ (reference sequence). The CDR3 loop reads CASSLVAGYEQYF. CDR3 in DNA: TGTGCCAGCAGCTTAGTCGCAGGGTACGAGCAGTACTTC.

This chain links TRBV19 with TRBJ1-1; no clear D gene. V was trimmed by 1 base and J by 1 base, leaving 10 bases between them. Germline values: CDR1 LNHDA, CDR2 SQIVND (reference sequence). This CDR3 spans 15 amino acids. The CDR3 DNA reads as TGTGCCAGTAGTATAGTTCCAGGAGGGAACACTGAAGCTTTCTTT. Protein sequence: CASSIVPGGNTEAFF. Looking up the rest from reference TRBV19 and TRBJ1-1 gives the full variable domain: DGGITQSPKYLFRKEGQNVTLSCEQNLNHDAMYWYRQDPGQGLRLIYYSQIVNDFQKGDIAEGYSVSREKKESFPLTVTSAQKNPTAFYLCASSIVPGGNTEAFFGQGTRLTVV.

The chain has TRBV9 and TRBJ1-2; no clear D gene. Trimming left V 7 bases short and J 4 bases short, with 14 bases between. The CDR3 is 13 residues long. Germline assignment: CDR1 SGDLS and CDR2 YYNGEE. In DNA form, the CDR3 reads TGTGCCAGCTCTTCCTTTACAGTCTATGGCTACACCTTC. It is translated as CASSSFTVYGYTF.

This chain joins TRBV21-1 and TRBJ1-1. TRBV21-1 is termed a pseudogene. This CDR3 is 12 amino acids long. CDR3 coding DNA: TGTGCCAGCAGCGCGGAGGACACTGAAGCTTTCTTT. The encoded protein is CASSAEDTEAFF.

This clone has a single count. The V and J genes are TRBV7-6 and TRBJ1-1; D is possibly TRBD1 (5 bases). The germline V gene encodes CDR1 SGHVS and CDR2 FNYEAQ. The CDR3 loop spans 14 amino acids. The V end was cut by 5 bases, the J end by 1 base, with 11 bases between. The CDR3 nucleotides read TGTGCCAGCAGCCCCAATACAGGGAACACTGAAGCTTTCTTT. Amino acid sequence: CASSPNTGNTEAFF.

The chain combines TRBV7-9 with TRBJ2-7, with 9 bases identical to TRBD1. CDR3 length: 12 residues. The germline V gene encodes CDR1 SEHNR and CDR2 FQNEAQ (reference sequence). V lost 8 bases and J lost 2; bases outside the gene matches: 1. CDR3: CASRDRAYEQYF. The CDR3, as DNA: TGTGCCAGCCGGGACAGGGCCTACGAGCAGTACTTC.